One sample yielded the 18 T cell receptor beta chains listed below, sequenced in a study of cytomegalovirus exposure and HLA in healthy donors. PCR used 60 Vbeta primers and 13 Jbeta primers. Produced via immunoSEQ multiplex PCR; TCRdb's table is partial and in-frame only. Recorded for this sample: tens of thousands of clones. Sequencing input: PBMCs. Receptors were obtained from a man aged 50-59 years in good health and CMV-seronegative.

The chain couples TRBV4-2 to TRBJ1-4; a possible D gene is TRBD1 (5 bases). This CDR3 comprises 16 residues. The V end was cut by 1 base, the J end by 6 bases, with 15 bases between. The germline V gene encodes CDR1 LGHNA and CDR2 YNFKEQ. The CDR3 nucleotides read TGTGCCAGCAGCCAAGGGGGCAGGGCGGAACATGAAAAACTGTTTTTT. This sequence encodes CASSQGGRAEHEKLFF.

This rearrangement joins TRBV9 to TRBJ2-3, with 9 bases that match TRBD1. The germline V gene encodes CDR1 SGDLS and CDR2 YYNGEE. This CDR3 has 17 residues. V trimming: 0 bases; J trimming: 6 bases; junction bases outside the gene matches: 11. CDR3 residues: CASSVGGIQGAGDTQYF. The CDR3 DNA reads TGTGCCAGCAGCGTAGGCGGTATACAGGGGGCGGGGGATACGCAGTATTTT.

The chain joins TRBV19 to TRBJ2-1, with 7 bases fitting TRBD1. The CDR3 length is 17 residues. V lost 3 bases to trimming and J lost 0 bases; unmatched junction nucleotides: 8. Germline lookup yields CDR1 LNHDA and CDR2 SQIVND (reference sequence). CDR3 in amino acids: CASSIRTGLSSYNEQFF. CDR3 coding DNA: TGTGCCAGTAGTATTCGGACAGGCCTTAGCTCCTACAATGAGCAGTTCTTC. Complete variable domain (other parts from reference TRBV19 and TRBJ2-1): DGGITQSPKYLFRKEGQNVTLSCEQNLNHDAMYWYRQDPGQGLRLIYYSQIVNDFQKGDIAEGYSVSREKKESFPLTVTSAQKNPTAFYLCASSIRTGLSSYNEQFFGPGTRLTVL.

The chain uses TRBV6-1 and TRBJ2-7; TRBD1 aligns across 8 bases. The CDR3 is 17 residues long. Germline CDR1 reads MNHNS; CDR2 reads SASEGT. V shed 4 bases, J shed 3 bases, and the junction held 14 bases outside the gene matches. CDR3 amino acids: CASSGSPGDRWDYEQYF. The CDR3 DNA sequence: TGTGCCAGCAGTGGATCTCCGGGGGACAGGTGGGACTACGAGCAGTACTTC.

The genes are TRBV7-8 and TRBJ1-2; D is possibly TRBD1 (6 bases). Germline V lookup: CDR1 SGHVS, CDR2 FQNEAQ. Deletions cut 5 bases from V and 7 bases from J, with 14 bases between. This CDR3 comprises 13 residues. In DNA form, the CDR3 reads TGTGCCAGCAGCCCAGGTCCAGGGGTTGGCTACACCTTC. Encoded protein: CASSPGPGVGYTF.

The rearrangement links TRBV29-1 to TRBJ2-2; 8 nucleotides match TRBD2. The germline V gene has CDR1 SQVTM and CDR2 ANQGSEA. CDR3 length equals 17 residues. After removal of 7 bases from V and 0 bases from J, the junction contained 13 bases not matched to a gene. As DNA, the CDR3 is TGCAGCGGGCGGGCGGGGGGCCCGTTCGCGAACACCGGGGAGCTGTTTTTT. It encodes CSGRAGGPFANTGELFF.

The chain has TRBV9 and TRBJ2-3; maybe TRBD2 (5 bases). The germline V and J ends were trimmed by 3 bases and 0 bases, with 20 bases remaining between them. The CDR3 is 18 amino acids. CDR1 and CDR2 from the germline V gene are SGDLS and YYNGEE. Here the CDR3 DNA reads TGTGCCAGCAGCGCCCCACCACGCGGGCGTCCTAGCACAGATACGCAGTATTTT. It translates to CASSAPPRGRPSTDTQYF.

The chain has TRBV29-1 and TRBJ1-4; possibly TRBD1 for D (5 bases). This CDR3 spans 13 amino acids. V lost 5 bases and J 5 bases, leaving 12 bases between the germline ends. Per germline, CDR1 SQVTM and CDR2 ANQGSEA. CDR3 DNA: TGCAGCGTTTCGGTCAGGGCAAATGAAAAACTGTTTTTT. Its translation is CSVSVRANEKLFF.

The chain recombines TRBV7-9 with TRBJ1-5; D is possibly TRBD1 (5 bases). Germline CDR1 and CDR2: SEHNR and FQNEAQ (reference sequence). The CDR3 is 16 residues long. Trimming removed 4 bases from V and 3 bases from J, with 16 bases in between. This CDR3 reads CASSSTIGVINQPQHF. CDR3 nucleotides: TGTGCCAGCAGCTCAACCATAGGGGTGATCAATCAGCCCCAGCATTTT.

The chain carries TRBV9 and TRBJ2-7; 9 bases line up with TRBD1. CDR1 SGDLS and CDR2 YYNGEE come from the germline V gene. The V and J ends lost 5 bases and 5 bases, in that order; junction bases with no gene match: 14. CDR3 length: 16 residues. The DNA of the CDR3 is TGTGCCAGCAGTGGGGTTTCGGGACAGGGAGACCACGAGCAGTACTTC. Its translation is CASSGVSGQGDHEQYF. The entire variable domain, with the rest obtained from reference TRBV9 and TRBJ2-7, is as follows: DSGVTQTPKHLITATGQRVTLRCSPRSGDLSVYWYQQSLDQGLQFLIQYYNGEERAKGNILERFSAQQFPDLHSELNLSSLELGDSALYFCASSGVSGQGDHEQYFGPGTRLTVT.

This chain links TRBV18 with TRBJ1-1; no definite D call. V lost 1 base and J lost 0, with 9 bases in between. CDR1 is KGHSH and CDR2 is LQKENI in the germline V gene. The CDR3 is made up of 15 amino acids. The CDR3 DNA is TGTGCCAGCTCACCACGTGTGGCCCTGAACACTGAAGCTTTCTTT. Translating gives CASSPRVALNTEAFF.

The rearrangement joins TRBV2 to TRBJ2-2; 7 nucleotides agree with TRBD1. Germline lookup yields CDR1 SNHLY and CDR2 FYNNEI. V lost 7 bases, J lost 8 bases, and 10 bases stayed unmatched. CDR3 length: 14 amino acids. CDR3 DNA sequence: TGTGCCAGCATACCACAGGGGAGATATGGGGAGCTGTTTTTT. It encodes CASIPQGRYGELFF. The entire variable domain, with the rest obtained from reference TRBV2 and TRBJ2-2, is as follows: EPEVTQTPSHQVTQMGQEVILRCVPISNHLYFYWYRQILGQKVEFLVSFYNNEISEKSEIFDDQFSVERPDGSNFTLKIRSTKLEDSAMYFCASIPQGRYGELFFGEGSRLTVL.

CDR3 in amino acids: CASSEASGNQPQHF. In nucleotides, the CDR3 is TGTGCCAGCAGTGAAGCGTCGGGGAACCAGCCCCAGCATTTT. The chain carries TRBV2 and TRBJ1-5, with D hard to call. The CDR3 sequence is 14 residues long. Between the trimmed V and J ends, which lost 0 bases and 7 bases, there was a span of 10 bases. CDR1 is SNHLY and CDR2 is FYNNEI in the germline V gene.

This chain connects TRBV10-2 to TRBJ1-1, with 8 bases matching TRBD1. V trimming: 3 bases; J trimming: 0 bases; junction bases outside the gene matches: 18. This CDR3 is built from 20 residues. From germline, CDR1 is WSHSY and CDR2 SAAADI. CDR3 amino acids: CASSDLFISGTGKMNTEAFF. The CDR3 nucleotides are TGCGCCAGCAGTGATCTGTTTATATCTGGGACAGGAAAGATGAACACTGAAGCTTTCTTT.

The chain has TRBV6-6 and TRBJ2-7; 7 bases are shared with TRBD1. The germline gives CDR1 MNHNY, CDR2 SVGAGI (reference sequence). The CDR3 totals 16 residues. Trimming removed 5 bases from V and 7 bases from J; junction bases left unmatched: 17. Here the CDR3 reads CASSQSTGSKRGEQYF. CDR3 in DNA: TGTGCCAGCAGTCAATCGACAGGGTCGAAGCGAGGGGAGCAGTACTTC.

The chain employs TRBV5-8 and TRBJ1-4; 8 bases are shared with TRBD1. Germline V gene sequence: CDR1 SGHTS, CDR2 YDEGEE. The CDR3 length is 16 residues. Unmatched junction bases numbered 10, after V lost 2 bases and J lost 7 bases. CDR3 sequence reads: CASSLFLRTGSEKLFF. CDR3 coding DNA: TGTGCCAGCAGCTTATTTTTGAGGACAGGGAGTGAAAAACTGTTTTTT.

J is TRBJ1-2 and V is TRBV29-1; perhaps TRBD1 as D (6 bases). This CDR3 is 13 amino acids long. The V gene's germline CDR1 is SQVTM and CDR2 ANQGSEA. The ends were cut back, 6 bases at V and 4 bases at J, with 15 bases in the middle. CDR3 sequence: CSVETGYLYGYTF. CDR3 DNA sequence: TGCAGCGTAGAGACAGGCTACCTCTATGGCTACACCTTC.

The CDR3 protein is CASSQRVRGTDTQYF. The CDR3 DNA sequence: TGTGCCAGCAGCCAGAGGGTTAGGGGCACAGATACGCAGTATTTT. This chain joins TRBV6-5 and TRBJ2-3; possible D gene TRBD2, 5 bases. Trimming took off 6 bases at V and 1 base at J, with 14 bases between the two ends. Germline V gene sequence: CDR1 MNHEY, CDR2 SVGAGI. This CDR3 spans 15 amino acids.